This T cell receptor (beta chain) originates from a study of control samples from healthy donors and cancer patients. Only in-frame clones appear in the TCRdb table, and some are missing; sequencing was by immunoSEQ multiplex PCR. This table has roughly 130,000 clones, roughly 95% appearing once. Germline V gene sequence: CDR1 LGHDT, CDR2 YNNKEL (reference sequence). J lost 10 bases, V lost 3 bases, and 10 bases had no gene match. The CDR3 loop spans 16 amino acids. The sequence was collected from a man in his thirties or forties in good health. The chain employs TRBV3-1 (or the pseudogene TRBV3-2) and TRBJ2-1, with TRBD2 matching over 12 bases. Source material: blood. CDR3 in amino acids: CASSHVVTSGGSEQFF. CDR3 sequence (DNA): TGTGCCAGCAGCCATGTCGTGACTAGCGGGGGCTCGGAGCAGTTCTTC.